This T cell receptor beta chain was profiled in a study of neurological immune-mediated disorders. The team produced cDNA through 5'RACE using 10-nucleotide random UMIs. MiXCR was run by TCRdb on the 5' RACE reads, yielding one entry per CDR3 protein. Altogether 35,000 to 40,000 distinct CDR3 sequences are present, 2% to 3% being singletons, with the ten largest covering nearly 2.5%. In its sample, this clonotype was seen many times. This CDR3 spans 12 amino acids. Germline V gene data show CDR1 as SQVTM and CDR2 as ANQGSEA. Trimming took 0 bases from V and 6 from J, leaving 6 bases between them. The TCR sequence derives from a man over 45 with multiple sclerosis. Sequencing was done on a sample of PBMCs. The chain employs TRBV29-1 and TRBJ2-1; no clear D gene. The CDR3 spells CSVEEVFNEQFF. The CDR3 DNA reads TGCAGCGTTGAAGAAGTGTTCAATGAGCAGTTCTTC.